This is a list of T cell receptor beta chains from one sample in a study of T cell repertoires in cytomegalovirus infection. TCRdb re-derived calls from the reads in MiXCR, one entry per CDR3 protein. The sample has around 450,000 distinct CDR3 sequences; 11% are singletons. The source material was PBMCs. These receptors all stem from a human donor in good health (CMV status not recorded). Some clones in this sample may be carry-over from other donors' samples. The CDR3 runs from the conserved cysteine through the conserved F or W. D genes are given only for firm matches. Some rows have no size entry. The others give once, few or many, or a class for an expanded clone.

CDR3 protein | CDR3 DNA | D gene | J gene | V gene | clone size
CAWEAGTGDSPLHF | TGTGCCTGGGAGGCCGGGACAGGGGATTCACCCCTCCACTTT | TRBD1 | TRBJ1-6 | TRBV30 | .
CASRNPLESDTQYF | TGTGCCAGCAGGAACCCACTAGAGTCGGATACGCAGTATTTT | . | TRBJ2-3 | TRBV6-2/TRBV6-3 | .
CASREDSTDTQYF | TGTGCCAGCAGGGAGGACAGCACAGATACGCAGTATTTT | . | TRBJ2-3 | TRBV2 | many
CSVEPLQAQIGGLRTQYF | TGCAGCGTTGAACCTCTCCAGGCTCAAATCGGTGGGCTTCGTACGCAGTATTTT | . | TRBJ2-3 | TRBV29-1 | .
CASSLEQQNIQYF | TGTGCCAGCAGCTTGGAACAGCAAAACATTCAGTACTTC | . | TRBJ2-4 | TRBV5-4 | few
CASSIPGLRVQETQYF | TGCGCCAGCAGCATTCCGGGACTCCGGGTCCAAGAGACCCAGTACTTC | . | TRBJ2-5 | TRBV5-1 | few
CASSLGLSPEQYF | TGCGCCAGCAGCTTAGGGCTTTCCCCCGAGCAGTACTTC | . | TRBJ2-7 | TRBV5-1 | .
CASSRSGGEETQYF | TGTGCCAGCTCACGGTCAGGGGGCGAAGAGACCCAGTACTTC | TRBD1 | TRBJ2-5 | TRBV18 | .
CASSYSGGQNTEAFF | TGTGCCAGCAGTTACTCGGGGGGACAGAACACTGAAGCTTTCTTT | . | TRBJ1-1 | TRBV6-5 | many
CASSLEAFGTDTQYF | TGTGCCAGCAGCTTAGAAGCGTTCGGCACAGATACGCAGTATTTT | . | TRBJ2-3 | TRBV11-2 | many
CATSSRDSYTGELFF | TGTGCCACCAGCTCCCGGGACAGCTACACCGGGGAGCTGTTTTTT | TRBD1 | TRBJ2-2 | TRBV15 | many
CTHPGQPMKVDTDTQYF | TGTACGCATCCCGGGCAGCCTATGAAAGTGGACACAGATACGCAGTATTTT | . | TRBJ2-3 | TRBV10-3 | many
CASSSTSEDTQYF | TGTGCCAGCAGCTCGACTAGCGAAGATACGCAGTATTTT | TRBD2 | TRBJ2-3 | TRBV7-9 | many
CASSRARGTQETQYF | TGTGCCAGCAGCCGAGCCCGGGGGACCCAAGAGACCCAGTACTTC | . | TRBJ2-5 | TRBV5-4 | few
CASSSVQGRSGYTF | TGTGCCAGCTCCTCTGTCCAGGGACGCAGTGGCTACACCTTC | . | TRBJ1-2 | TRBV2 | .
CASSQGPLGANVLTF | TGTGCCAGCAGCCAGGGACCTCTAGGGGCCAACGTCCTGACTTTC | . | TRBJ2-6 | TRBV4-2 | many
CASSFGASRGDGGFF | TGTGCCAGCAGTTTCGGGGCTAGCAGAGGGGATGGAGGGTTCTTC | . | TRBJ2-1 | TRBV28 | .
CASSMGDGYTF | TGTGCCAGTAGTATGGGGGACGGCTACACCTTC | . | TRBJ1-2 | TRBV19 | many
CASSLTSGPISSTDTQYF | TGTGCCAGCAGCTTGACTAGCGGACCCATTTCTAGCACAGATACGCAGTATTTT | TRBD2 | TRBJ2-3 | TRBV7-3 | many
CASSQVARLGGEKLFF | TGTGCCAGCAGCCAAGTAGCGAGACTCGGAGGGGAAAAACTGTTTTTT | . | TRBJ1-4 | TRBV3-1 | few
CASSWDRSNTEAFF | TGCGCCAGCAGTTGGGACCGTTCGAACACTGAAGCTTTCTTT | . | TRBJ1-1 | TRBV5-1 | many
CSARVPGRGYTGELFF | TGCAGTGCTAGAGTTCCCGGGAGGGGGTACACCGGGGAGCTGTTTTTT | TRBD2 | TRBJ2-2 | TRBV20-1 | few
CGTDHSNQPQHF | TGTGGGACAGACCATAGCAATCAGCCCCAGCATTTT | . | TRBJ1-5 | TRBV28 | many
CASSQPDRVYGNTIYF | TGTGCCAGCAGCCAACCGGACAGGGTTTATGGAAACACCATATATTTT | TRBD1 | TRBJ1-3 | TRBV14 | .
CASSPTPSGANVLTF | TGCGCCAGCAGCCCTACCCCCTCTGGGGCCAACGTCCTGACTTTC | . | TRBJ2-6 | TRBV5-1 | many
CASSPGLAGVVETQYF | TGTGCCAGCAGTCCCGGGCTAGCGGGAGTCGTAGAGACCCAGTACTTC | TRBD2 | TRBJ2-5 | TRBV6-1 | many
CAISEPGTDNSPLHF | TGTGCCATCAGTGAGCCCGGGACGGACAATTCACCCCTCCACTTT | . | TRBJ1-6 | TRBV10-3 | many
CASSPTEGPNTGELFF | TGTGCCAGCAGTCCCACGGAGGGACCGAACACCGGGGAGCTGTTTTTT | . | TRBJ2-2 | TRBV12-3/TRBV12-4 | many
CASSLVGGTSGDNEQFF | TGCGCCAGCAGCTTGGTAGGCGGGACTAGCGGGGACAATGAGCAGTTCTTC | TRBD2 | TRBJ2-1 | TRBV5-1 | many
CSARDQEQGVGDTQYF | TGCAGTGCTAGAGATCAGGAACAGGGGGTTGGTGATACGCAGTATTTT | TRBD1 | TRBJ2-3 | TRBV20-1 | few
CASSLGQSLSYEQYF | TGTGCCAGCAGTCTCGGACAGTCCCTCTCCTACGAGCAGTACTTC | . | TRBJ2-7 | TRBV12-3/TRBV12-4 | many
CASSPPSAQETQYF | TGTGCCAGCTCACCACCTTCGGCCCAAGAGACCCAGTACTTC | . | TRBJ2-5 | TRBV18 | .
CASTGPKLHGYTF | TGTGCCAGCACAGGGCCAAAGCTACATGGCTACACCTTC | . | TRBJ1-2 | TRBV2 | many
CASSPTGSPDYGYTF | TGTGCCAGCTCACCGACAGGGTCCCCTGACTATGGCTACACCTTC | TRBD1 | TRBJ1-2 | TRBV18 | many
CASSPSGQGIAGELFF | TGTGCCAGCAGCCCCTCGGGACAGGGTATAGCCGGGGAGCTGTTTTTT | TRBD1 | TRBJ2-2 | TRBV7-3 | many
CASSLGHKNTGELFF | TGTGCCAGCAGTTTAGGACACAAGAACACCGGGGAGCTGTTTTTT | . | TRBJ2-2 | TRBV27 | many
CASSPGFHETQYF | TGTGCCAGCAGCCCTGGCTTCCATGAGACCCAGTACTTC | . | TRBJ2-5 | TRBV5-6 | few
CASSVRGTPMVETQYF | TGTGCCAGCAGCGTTAGGGGGACACCGATGGTCGAGACCCAGTACTTC | . | TRBJ2-5 | TRBV9 | .
CASSQETALSTDTQYF | TGCGCCAGCAGCCAAGAGACGGCCCTCAGCACAGATACGCAGTATTTT | . | TRBJ2-3 | TRBV4-1 | few
CASSPEEGAYNYGYTF | TGTGCCAGCAGCCCAGAGGAGGGGGCGTATAACTATGGCTACACCTTC | TRBD1 | TRBJ1-2 | TRBV7-8 | many
CASSTGQEEYF | TGCGCCAGCAGCACCGGACAGGAGGAGTACTTC | TRBD1 | TRBJ2-7 | TRBV5-1 | .
CASITYQTVTNEQFF | TGTGCCAGCATTACTTACCAGACGGTTACGAATGAGCAGTTCTTC | . | TRBJ2-1 | TRBV28 | many
CASSKWASSRDEQFF | TGTGCCAGTAGTAAATGGGCCTCGAGTCGGGATGAGCAGTTCTTC | . | TRBJ2-1 | TRBV19 | once
CASSPDGGSTDTQYF | TGCGCCAGCAGCCCCGATGGGGGGTCCACAGATACGCAGTATTTT | . | TRBJ2-3 | TRBV5-1 | .
CAISQGGETQYF | TGTGCCATCAGTCAGGGGGGGGAGACCCAGTACTTC | . | TRBJ2-5 | TRBV10-3 | many
CASSQLAGGSTDTQYF | TGTGCCAGCAGCCAACTAGCGGGGGGTAGCACAGATACGCAGTATTTT | TRBD2 | TRBJ2-3 | TRBV5-4 | many
CASSILTGDASSYNSPLHF | TGTGCCAGTAGTATTCTCACGGGGGACGCGAGCTCCTATAATTCACCCCTCCACTTT | . | TRBJ1-6 | TRBV19 | many
CASSSRTSGVTDTQYF | TGTGCCAGCAGCTCCCGGACTAGCGGGGTAACAGATACGCAGTATTTT | TRBD2 | TRBJ2-3 | TRBV5-4 | few
CASRVGQTQPQHF | TGTGCCAGCAGGGTGGGACAAACTCAGCCCCAGCATTTT | . | TRBJ1-5 | TRBV2 | .
CASSYRDGANVLTF | TGTGCCAGCAGTTACAGGGATGGGGCCAACGTCCTGACTTTC | . | TRBJ2-6 | TRBV6-5 | many
CATSRDLQETQYF | TGTGCCACCAGCAGAGATCTACAAGAGACCCAGTACTTC | . | TRBJ2-5 | TRBV15 | .
CASSFRAGGIPQGHNEQFF | TGTGCCAGCAGTTTTCGAGCGGGAGGAATCCCACAGGGCCACAATGAGCAGTTCTTC | TRBD2 | TRBJ2-1 | TRBV28 | many
CASSSLRPSGEQFF | TGTGCCAGCAGCTCTTTACGCCCGAGCGGTGAGCAGTTCTTC | . | TRBJ2-1 | TRBV5-8 | .
CASSEPGGYEQYF | TGTGCCAGCAGTGAGCCGGGCGGCTACGAGCAGTACTTC | . | TRBJ2-7 | TRBV6-2/TRBV6-3 | many
CASSTLTTSGVVDTQYF | TGTGCCAGCAGTACCCTGACGACTAGCGGGGTAGTTGATACGCAGTATTTT | TRBD2 | TRBJ2-3 | TRBV28 | .
CASSRDRGLSEAFF | TGTGCCAGCAGTCGGGACAGGGGGCTTTCTGAAGCTTTCTTT | TRBD1 | TRBJ1-1 | TRBV6-1 | many
CASSPSRPLYF | TGTGCCAGCAGTCCATCGCGACCTCTGTATTTT | . | TRBJ2-3 | TRBV12-3/TRBV12-4 | .
CASSPAGLKRNNIQYF | TGTGCCAGCAGTCCTGCGGGACTGAAAAGGAACAACATTCAGTACTTC | . | TRBJ2-4 | TRBV12-3/TRBV12-4 | many